The 8 T cell receptor beta chains below all came from one sample that was sequenced in a study of T cells in Graves' hyperthyroidism and ophthalmopathy (dated by TCRdb to about 2019). Libraries were made using multiplex PCR. TCRdb records Illumina HiSeq 2000 as the sequencer. Amplification of TCR beta CDR3 regions was carried out from RNA transcripts. The first round of RT-PCR for the TCR CDR3 was performed with the HTBI primer set and the Qiagen OneStep RT-PCR kit. The public reads were run again by TCRdb, first through fastp at Q25 and then through MiXCR, and only productive beta chains were kept. For every CDR3 protein sequence, its rows merge into one entry that carries the most common genes and DNA. The sample includes some 650,000 distinct CDR3 sequences, with about a sixth observed a single time. The leading ten clones occupy 2.5% to 4% of the sample. The sample comprised blood. Receptor source: a woman aged 40 to 50 with Graves' ophthalmopathy.

This clonotype occurred many times. The CDR3 nucleotides are TGTGCCAGCAGTTTAATGGGGATCAATTCACCCCTCCACTTT. This translates into CASSLMGINSPLHF. This rearrangement joins TRBV12-3 or TRBV12-4 to TRBJ1-6; the D is unclear. This CDR3 has 14 residues. V was shortened by 2 bases and J by 7 bases, with 9 bases between the two germline ends.

The gene calls are TRBV27 and TRBJ1-4; TRBD1 might be the D (6 bases). The germline V gene has CDR1 MNHEY and CDR2 SMNVEV (reference sequence). With 6 bases removed from V and 1 base from J, the gap between germline ends came to 15 bases. The CDR3 runs 16 residues. In DNA form, the CDR3 reads TGTGCCAGCAGGAATACAGGGTTGGGAACTAATGAAAAACTGTTTTTT. It encodes CASRNTGLGTNEKLFF. The whole variable domain, remainder taken from reference TRBV27 and TRBJ1-4, is EAQVTQNPRYLITVTGKKLTVTCSQNMNHEYMSWYRQDPGLGLRQIYYSMNVEVTDKGDVPEGYKVSRKEKRNFPLILESPSPNQTSLYFCASRNTGLGTNEKLFFGSGTQLSVL.

The J gene is TRBJ2-1, the V gene TRBV9; 7 bases are shared with TRBD2. Germline-derived CDR1 and CDR2 are SGDLS and YYNGEE. Unmatched junction bases numbered 3, after V lost 4 bases and J lost 8 bases. The CDR3 is made up of 12 amino acids. The CDR3: CASSSSGDEQFF. The DNA of the CDR3 is TGTGCCAGCAGCTCTAGCGGCGATGAGCAGTTCTTC.

This clonotype has at least ten counts. This rearrangement joins TRBV5-1 to TRBJ1-1; the D gene is possibly TRBD1 (5 bases). Trimming took 1 base from V and 3 from J, leaving 13 bases between them. Germline CDR1 and CDR2: SGHRS and YFSETQ. The CDR3 has 15 amino acids. The CDR3: CASSLLSGLDTEAFF. For the CDR3, the DNA is TGCGCCAGCAGCTTGTTGTCAGGGTTAGACACTGAAGCTTTCTTT.

This chain joins TRBV6-5 and TRBJ1-1; maybe TRBD1 (6 bases). Trimming stripped 2 bases from V and 4 bases from J, with 14 bases between. The CDR3 sequence is 15 residues long. Germline V gene sequence: CDR1 MNHEY, CDR2 SVGAGI. The CDR3 loop is CASSYDGGGSTEAFF. The CDR3 region has the DNA TGTGCCAGCAGTTACGATGGCGGGGGCAGCACTGAAGCTTTCTTT.

In DNA form, the CDR3 reads TGCAGCGCCCCCCGAGAGGGAGAACCATTTAACAATGAGCAGTTCTTC. Its protein is CSAPREGEPFNNEQFF. The rearrangement links TRBV29-1 to TRBJ2-1, with a weak D call TRBD2 (5 bases). CDR1 SQVTM and CDR2 ANQGSEA come from the germline V gene. Trimming left V 7 bases short and J 5 bases short, with 24 bases between. The CDR3 covers 16 residues.

This rearrangement joins TRBV10-3 to TRBJ1-1; D remains unclear. CDR3 length: 13 amino acids. The germline gives CDR1 ENHRY, CDR2 SYGVKD. V lost 3 bases and J lost 0, with 5 bases in between. Here the CDR3 reads CAISDNMNTEAFF. The CDR3 nucleotides read TGTGCCATCAGTGACAACATGAACACTGAAGCTTTCTTT.

This clonotype was observed at least ten times. The chain joins TRBV18 to TRBJ2-5; 9 bases align to TRBD1. The CDR3 consists of 14 residues. Per germline, CDR1 KGHSH and CDR2 LQKENI. The junction had 0 bases not matched to a gene; V was cut back by 3 bases and J by 1 base. The CDR3 reads CASSPGQGQETQYF. The CDR3 nucleotides are TGTGCCAGCTCACCGGGACAGGGCCAAGAGACCCAGTACTTC.